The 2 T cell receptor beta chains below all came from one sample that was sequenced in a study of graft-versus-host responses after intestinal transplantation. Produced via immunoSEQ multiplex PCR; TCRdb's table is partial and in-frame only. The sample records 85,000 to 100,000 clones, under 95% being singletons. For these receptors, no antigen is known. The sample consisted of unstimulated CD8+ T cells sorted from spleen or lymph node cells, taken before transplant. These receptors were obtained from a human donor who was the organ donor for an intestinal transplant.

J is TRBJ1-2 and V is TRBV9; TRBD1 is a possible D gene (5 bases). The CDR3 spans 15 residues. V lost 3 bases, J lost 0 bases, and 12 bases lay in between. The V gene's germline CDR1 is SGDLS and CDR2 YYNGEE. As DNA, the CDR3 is TGTGCCAGCAGCGGCCACAGGTTAGCTAACTATGGCTACACCTTC. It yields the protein CASSGHRLANYGYTF.

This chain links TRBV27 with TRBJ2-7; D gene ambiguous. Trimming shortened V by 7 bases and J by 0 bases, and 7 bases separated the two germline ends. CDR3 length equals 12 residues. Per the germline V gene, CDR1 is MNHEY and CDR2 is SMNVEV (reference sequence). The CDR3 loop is CASINNSYEQYF. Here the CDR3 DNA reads TGTGCCAGCATCAACAACTCCTACGAGCAGTACTTC.